This TCR beta chain emerged from a study of blood T cell repertoires in COVID-19. J lost 9 bases, V lost 7 bases, and 7 bases had no gene match. The CDR3 length is 14 residues. The germline V gene has CDR1 SNHLY and CDR2 FYNNEI. TCRdb's table, derived via immunoSEQ multiplex PCR, lists solely in-frame clones and lacks some. The profile shows some 320,000 clones, roughly 89% of them singletons. J is TRBJ1-6 and V is TRBV2, with TRBD1 matching over 9 bases. Input material: peripheral blood. This clonotype originated in a woman aged 25 to 39 with COVID-19, enrolled during active disease. The CDR3 coding sequence is TGTGCCAGCACTCGACAGGGGGAGGGTTCACCCCTCCACTTT. This translates into CASTRQGEGSPLHF.